A selection of T cell receptor beta chains follows, all from one sample in a study of beta chain features in type 1 diabetes. Method: immunoSEQ multiplex PCR; TCRdb's copy keeps in-frame clones and lacks some. The table lists hundreds of thousands of clones, about 10% of them singletons. Sequencing was done on a sample of naive CD4+ T cells from blood. Every receptor here comes from a woman between 18 and 29 years old in good health. CDR3s include the opening cysteine and the closing phenylalanine or tryptophan. Fields, in order: D gene, clone size, J gene, V gene, CDR3 protein, CDR3 DNA. D genes are given only for firm matches. The listing skips clone size in some rows; elsewhere it reads once, few, many or a size class.

- | few | TRBJ1-2 | TRBV6-6 | CASSPGRRNYGYTF | TGTGCCAGCAGTCCAGGGAGAAGGAACTATGGCTACACCTTC
- | - | TRBJ1-5 | TRBV5-1 | CASSSGTGREPQHF | TGCGCCAGCAGCTCCGGGACGGGCAGGGAGCCCCAGCATTTT
TRBD2 | few | TRBJ2-3 | TRBV7-9 | CASMSSGGTDTQYF | TGTGCCAGCATGTCTAGCGGGGGCACAGATACGCAGTATTTT
- | - | TRBJ1-5 | TRBV7-2 | CASSPHLGQPQHF | TGTGCCAGCAGCCCACACCTGGGCCAGCCCCAGCATTTT
- | few | TRBJ1-5 | TRBV7-9 | CASSNVGQPQHF | TGTGCCAGCAGCAACGTCGGACAGCCCCAGCATTTT
- | - | TRBJ2-7 | TRBV7-2 | CASSLGRERSYF | TGTGCCAGCAGCTTAGGCCGGGAGCGGTCGTACTTC
- | - | TRBJ2-1 | TRBV4-2 | CASSPQGLSSYNEQFF | TGTGCCAGCAGCCCACAGGGCCTAAGCTCCTACAATGAGCAGTTCTTC
- | few | TRBJ2-3 | TRBV5-3 | CARSFDNLLSTDTQYF | TGTGCCAGAAGCTTTGACAACCTACTTAGCACAGATACGCAGTATTTT
TRBD2 | - | TRBJ2-3 | TRBV29-1 | CSVEGTSGPPDTQYF | TGCAGCGTTGAAGGGACTAGCGGGCCACCAGATACGCAGTATTTT
TRBD2 | - | TRBJ2-3 | TRBV7-3 | CASSPGTSGGSDTQYF | TGTGCCAGCAGCCCTGGGACTAGCGGGGGTTCAGATACGCAGTATTTT
- | few | TRBJ1-1 | TRBV29-1 | CSGAPRRNTEAFF | TGCAGCGGGGCCCCCCGGAGGAACACTGAAGCTTTCTTT